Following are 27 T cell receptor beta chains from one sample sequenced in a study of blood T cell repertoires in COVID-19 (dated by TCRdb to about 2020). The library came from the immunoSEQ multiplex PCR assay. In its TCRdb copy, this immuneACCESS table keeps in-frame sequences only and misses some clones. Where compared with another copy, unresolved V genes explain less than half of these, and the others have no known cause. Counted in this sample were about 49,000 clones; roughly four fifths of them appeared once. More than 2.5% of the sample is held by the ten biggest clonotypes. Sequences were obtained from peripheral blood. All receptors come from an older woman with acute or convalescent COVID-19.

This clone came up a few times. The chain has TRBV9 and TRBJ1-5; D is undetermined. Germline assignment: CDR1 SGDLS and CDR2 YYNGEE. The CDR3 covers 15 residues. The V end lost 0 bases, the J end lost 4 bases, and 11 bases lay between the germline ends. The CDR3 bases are TGTGCCAGCAGCGTAGGGCCGGGAGGGAATCAGCCCCAGCATTTT. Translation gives CASSVGPGGNQPQHF.

The CDR3 nucleotides read TGTGCCACCAGGACGGGACTAAACACCGGGGAGCTGTTTTTT. Amino acid sequence: CATRTGLNTGELFF. The chain employs TRBV24-1 and TRBJ2-2, with TRBD2 matching over 7 bases. This CDR3 is 14 amino acids long. CDR1 and CDR2 from the germline V gene are KGHDR and SFDVKD. J lost 2 bases, V lost 7 bases, and 3 bases had no gene match.

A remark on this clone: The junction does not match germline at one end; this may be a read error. CDR3 DNA: TGTGCCAGCAGCTTATTACAGGCTGGGACTCCGAATTTT. The encoded protein is CASSLLQAGTPNF. The genes are TRBV7-9 and TRBJ2-3; possible D gene TRBD2, 6 bases. The CDR3 has 13 amino acids. CDR1 is SEHNR, CDR2 FQNEAQ, per germline (reference sequence).

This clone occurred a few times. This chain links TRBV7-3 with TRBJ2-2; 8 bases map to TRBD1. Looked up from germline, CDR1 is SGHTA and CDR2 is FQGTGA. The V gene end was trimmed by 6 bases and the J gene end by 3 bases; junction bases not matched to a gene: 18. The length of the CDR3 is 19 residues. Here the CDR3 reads CASSLGGQGGMADTGELFF. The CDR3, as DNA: TGTGCCAGCAGTTTAGGAGGACAGGGAGGTATGGCAGACACCGGGGAGCTGTTTTTT. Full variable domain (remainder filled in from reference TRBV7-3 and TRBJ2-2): GAGVSQTPSNKVTEKGKYVELRCDPISGHTALYWYRQSLGQGPEFLIYFQGTGAADDSGLPNDRFFAVRPEGSVSTLKIQRTERGDSAVYLCASSLGGQGGMADTGELFFGEGSRLTVL.

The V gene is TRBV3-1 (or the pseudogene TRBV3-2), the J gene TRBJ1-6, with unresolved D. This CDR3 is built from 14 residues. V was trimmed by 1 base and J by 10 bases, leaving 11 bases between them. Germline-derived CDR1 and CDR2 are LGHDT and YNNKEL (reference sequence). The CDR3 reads CASSQATPGSPLHF. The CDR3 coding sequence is TGTGCCAGCAGCCAAGCTACGCCGGGGTCACCCCTCCACTTT.

Here the CDR3 reads CASSRGSRIGETQYF. As DNA, the CDR3 is TGTGCCAGCAGCCGGGGGAGCCGGATAGGTGAGACCCAGTACTTC. The chain has TRBV5-4 and TRBJ2-5; maybe TRBD2 (6 bases). The V end lost 4 bases, the J end lost 5 bases, and 18 bases lay between the germline ends. The CDR3 length is 15 residues. Germline CDR1 SGHNT, CDR2 YYREEE (reference sequence).

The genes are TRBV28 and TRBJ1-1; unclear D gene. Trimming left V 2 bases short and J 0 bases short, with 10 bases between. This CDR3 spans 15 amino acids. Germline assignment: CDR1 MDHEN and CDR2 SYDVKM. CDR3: CASSLEAVLNTEAFF. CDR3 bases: TGTGCCAGCAGTTTAGAGGCGGTGTTGAACACTGAAGCTTTCTTT.

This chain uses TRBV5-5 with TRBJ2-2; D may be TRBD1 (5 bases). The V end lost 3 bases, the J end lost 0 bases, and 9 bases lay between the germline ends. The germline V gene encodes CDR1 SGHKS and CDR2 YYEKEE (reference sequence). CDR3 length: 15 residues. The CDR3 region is CASSWGLTNTGELFF. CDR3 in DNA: TGTGCCAGCAGCTGGGGCCTAACGAACACCGGGGAGCTGTTTTTT.

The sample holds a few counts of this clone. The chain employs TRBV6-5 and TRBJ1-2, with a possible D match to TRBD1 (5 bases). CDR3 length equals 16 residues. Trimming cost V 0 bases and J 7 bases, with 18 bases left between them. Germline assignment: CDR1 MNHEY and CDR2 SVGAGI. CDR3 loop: CASSYSMSVWGGGYTF. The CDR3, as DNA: TGTGCCAGCAGTTACTCGATGAGCGTCTGGGGGGGTGGCTACACCTTC.

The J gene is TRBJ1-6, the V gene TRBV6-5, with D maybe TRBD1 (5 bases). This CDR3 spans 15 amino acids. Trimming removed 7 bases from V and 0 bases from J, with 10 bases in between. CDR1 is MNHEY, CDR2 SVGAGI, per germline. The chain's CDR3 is CASKPGYSYNSPLHF. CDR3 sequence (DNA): TGTGCCAGCAAACCAGGGTACTCCTATAATTCACCCCTCCACTTT.

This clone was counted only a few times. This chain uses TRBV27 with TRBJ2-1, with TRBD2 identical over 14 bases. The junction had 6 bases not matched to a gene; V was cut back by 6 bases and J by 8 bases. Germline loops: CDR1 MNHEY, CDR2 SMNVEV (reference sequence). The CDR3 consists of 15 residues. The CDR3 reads CASRGTSGSIYEQFF. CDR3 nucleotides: TGTGCCAGCAGAGGGACTAGCGGGAGTATTTATGAGCAGTTCTTC.

The CDR3 spells CASSGQGAFGANVLTF. The CDR3 coding sequence is TGTGCCAGCAGTGGACAGGGGGCCTTTGGGGCCAACGTCCTGACTTTC. The J gene is TRBJ2-6, the V gene TRBV6-2 or TRBV6-3; 11 positions match TRBD1. The ends lost 5 bases at V and 3 bases at J; junction bases unmatched: 3. Per the germline V gene, CDR1 is MNHEY and CDR2 is SVGEGT. CDR3 length: 16 residues.

The chain's CDR3 is CASSFSGTVNTEAFF. The CDR3 bases are TGTGCCAGCAGTTTTTCCGGGACAGTGAACACTGAAGCTTTCTTT. The chain uses TRBV28 and TRBJ1-1; 7 bases map to TRBD1. Germline trimming cut 3 bases from V and 0 bases from J; bases unmatched to any gene: 4. CDR1 and CDR2 from the germline V gene are MDHEN and SYDVKM. The CDR3 is 15 residues long.

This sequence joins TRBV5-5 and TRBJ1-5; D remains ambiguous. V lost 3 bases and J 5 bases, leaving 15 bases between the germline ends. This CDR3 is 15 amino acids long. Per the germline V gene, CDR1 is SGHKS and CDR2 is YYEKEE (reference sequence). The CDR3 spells CASSWRVPTDQPQHF. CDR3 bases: TGTGCCAGCAGCTGGAGAGTTCCGACGGATCAGCCCCAGCATTTT.

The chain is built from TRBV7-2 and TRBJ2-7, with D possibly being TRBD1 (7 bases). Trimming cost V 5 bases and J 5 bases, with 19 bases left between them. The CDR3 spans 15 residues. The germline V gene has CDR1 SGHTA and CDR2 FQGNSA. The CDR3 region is CASSPYRGLYDEQYF. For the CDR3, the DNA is TGTGCCAGCAGCCCCTACAGGGGACTTTATGACGAGCAGTACTTC.

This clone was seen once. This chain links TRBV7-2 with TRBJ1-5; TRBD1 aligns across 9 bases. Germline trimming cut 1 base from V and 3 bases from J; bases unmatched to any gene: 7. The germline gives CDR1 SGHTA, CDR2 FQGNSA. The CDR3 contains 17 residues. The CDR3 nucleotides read TGTGCCAGCAGCTTAGTAGGGACAGGGCTAAACAATCAGCCCCAGCATTTT. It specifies CASSLVGTGLNNQPQHF. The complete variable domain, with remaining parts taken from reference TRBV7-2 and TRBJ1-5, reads GAGVSQSPSNKVTEKGKDVELRCDPISGHTALYWYRQSLGQGLEFLIYFQGNSAPDKSGLPSDRFSAERTGGSVSTLTIQRTQQEDSAVYLCASSLVGTGLNNQPQHFGDGTRLSIL.

Here the CDR3 reads CASSAGGGGAAYEQYF. CDR3 coding DNA: TGTGCCAGCAGCGCCGGAGGTGGGGGGGCCGCCTACGAGCAGTACTTC. J is TRBJ2-7 and V is TRBV9; TRBD2 is a possible D gene (7 bases). Between the trimmed V and J ends, which lost 3 bases and 2 bases, there was a span of 18 bases. CDR3 length: 16 amino acids. Germline values: CDR1 SGDLS, CDR2 YYNGEE.

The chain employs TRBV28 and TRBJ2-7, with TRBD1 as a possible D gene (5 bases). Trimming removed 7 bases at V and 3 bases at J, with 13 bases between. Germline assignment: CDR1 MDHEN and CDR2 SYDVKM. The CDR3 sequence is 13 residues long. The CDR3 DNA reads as TGTGCCAGCAACACGGTGACAGACTACGAGCAGTACTTC. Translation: CASNTVTDYEQYF.

The CDR3 loop reads CASSPTWGGNTEAFF. The CDR3 nucleotides read TGTGCCAGCAGCCCTACTTGGGGGGGGAACACTGAAGCTTTCTTT. The rearrangement links TRBV3-1 (or the pseudogene TRBV3-2) to TRBJ1-1; tentative D call: TRBD1 (5 bases). V gave up 4 bases and J gave up 1 base, with 13 bases separating them. This CDR3 comprises 15 residues. Germline CDR1 is LGHDT and CDR2 is YNNKEL (reference sequence).

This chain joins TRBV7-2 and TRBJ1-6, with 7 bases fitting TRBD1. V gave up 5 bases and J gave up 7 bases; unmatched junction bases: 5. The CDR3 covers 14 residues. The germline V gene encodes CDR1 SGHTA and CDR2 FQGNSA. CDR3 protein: CASSPDRSNSPLHF. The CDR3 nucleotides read TGTGCCAGCAGCCCGGACAGGTCGAATTCACCCCTCCACTTT. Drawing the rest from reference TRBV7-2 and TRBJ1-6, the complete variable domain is GAGVSQSPSNKVTEKGKDVELRCDPISGHTALYWYRQSLGQGLEFLIYFQGNSAPDKSGLPSDRFSAERTGGSVSTLTIQRTQQEDSAVYLCASSPDRSNSPLHFGNGTRLTVT.

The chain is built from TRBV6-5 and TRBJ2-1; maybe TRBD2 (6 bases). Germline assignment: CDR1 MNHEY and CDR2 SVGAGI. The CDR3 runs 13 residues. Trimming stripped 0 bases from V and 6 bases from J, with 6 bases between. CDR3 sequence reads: CASSYSEGNEQFF. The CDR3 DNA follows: TGTGCCAGCAGTTACTCGGAGGGCAATGAGCAGTTCTTC.

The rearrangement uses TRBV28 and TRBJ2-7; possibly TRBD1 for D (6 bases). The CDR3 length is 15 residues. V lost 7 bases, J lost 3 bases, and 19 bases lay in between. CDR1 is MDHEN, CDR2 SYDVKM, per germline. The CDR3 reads CASIQGGEGVYEQYF. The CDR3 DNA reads TGTGCCAGCATTCAAGGAGGCGAGGGGGTCTACGAGCAGTACTTC.

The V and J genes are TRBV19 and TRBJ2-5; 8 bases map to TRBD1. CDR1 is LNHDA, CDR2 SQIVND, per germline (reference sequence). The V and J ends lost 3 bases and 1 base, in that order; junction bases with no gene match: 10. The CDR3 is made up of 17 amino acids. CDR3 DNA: TGTGCCAGTAGTATGGGCCCCGACAGGGGACCCCAAGAGACCCAGTACTTC. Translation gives CASSMGPDRGPQETQYF.

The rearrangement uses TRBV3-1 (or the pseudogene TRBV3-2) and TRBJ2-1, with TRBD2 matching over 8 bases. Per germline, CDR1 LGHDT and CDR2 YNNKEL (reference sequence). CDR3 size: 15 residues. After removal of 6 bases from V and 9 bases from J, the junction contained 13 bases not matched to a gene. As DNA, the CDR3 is TGTGCCAGCAGTCCGGGACTAGGCCGTCTTAGTGAGCAGTTCTTC. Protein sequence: CASSPGLGRLSEQFF.

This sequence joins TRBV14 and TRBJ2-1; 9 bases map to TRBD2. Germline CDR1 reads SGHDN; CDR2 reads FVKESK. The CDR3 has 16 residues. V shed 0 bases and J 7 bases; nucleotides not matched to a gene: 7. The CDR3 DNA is TGTGCCAGCAGCCAAGATAGCTGGCGGGGGGGTAATGAGCAGTTCTTC. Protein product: CASSQDSWRGGNEQFF.

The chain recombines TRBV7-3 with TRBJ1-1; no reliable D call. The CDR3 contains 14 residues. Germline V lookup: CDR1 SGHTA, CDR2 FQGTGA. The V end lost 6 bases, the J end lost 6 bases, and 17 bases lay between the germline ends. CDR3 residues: CASSLGGGVAEAFF. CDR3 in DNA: TGTGCCAGCAGTTTGGGAGGTGGCGTGGCTGAAGCTTTCTTT. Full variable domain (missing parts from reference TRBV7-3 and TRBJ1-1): GAGVSQTPSNKVTEKGKYVELRCDPISGHTALYWYRQSLGQGPEFLIYFQGTGAADDSGLPNDRFFAVRPEGSVSTLKIQRTERGDSAVYLCASSLGGGVAEAFFGQGTRLTVV.

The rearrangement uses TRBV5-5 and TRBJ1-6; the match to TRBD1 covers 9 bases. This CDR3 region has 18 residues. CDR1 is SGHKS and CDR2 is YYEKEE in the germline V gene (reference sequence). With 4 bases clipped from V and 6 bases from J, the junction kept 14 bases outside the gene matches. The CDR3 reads CASSLGPGTGFGNSPLHF. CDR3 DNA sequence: TGTGCCAGCAGCCTGGGTCCCGGGACAGGGTTCGGTAATTCACCCCTCCACTTT.